This T cell receptor beta chain was profiled in a study of blood T cell repertoires in COVID-19. Across the study: The samples span acute and convalescent COVID-19 from the United States, Italy and Spain.

It was during active infection that Seattle patients were enrolled and then longitudinally followed. CDR1 and CDR2 from the germline V gene are LNHDA and SQIVND (reference sequence). Between the trimmed V and J ends, which lost 7 bases and 7 bases, there was a span of 25 bases. This CDR3 region has 16 residues. Here immunoSEQ multiplex PCR was the method, and the copy in TCRdb shows in-frame clones only, minus some. The sample includes 40,000 to 60,000 clones, over 70% seen only once; the top ten take less than 2.5%. This receptor was taken from a woman aged 80 or over with COVID-19, enrolled during active disease. The V gene is TRBV19, the J gene TRBJ1-2; D call uncertain. Material for sequencing was peripheral blood. The CDR3 reads CASTLSGLSQTGGYTF. As DNA, the CDR3 is TGTGCCAGTACCCTAAGCGGCCTCTCCCAAACCGGTGGCTACACCTTC.